Below, 31 T cell receptor beta chains from the same sample are listed, as sequenced in a study of monozygotic twins with cystic fibrosis. Sequenced by immunoSEQ multiplex PCR; TCRdb stores in-frame clones only, minus some. This sample has roughly 35,000 clones, with 84% found just once. The source material was blood. The source is a girl aged 2 to 9 with cystic fibrosis.

The chain has TRBV19 and TRBJ1-1; TRBD1 agrees at 10 bases. This CDR3 is built from 15 residues. V was pared by 7 bases and J by 3 bases, with 8 bases of the junction left unmatched. Germline V gene sequence: CDR1 LNHDA, CDR2 SQIVND (reference sequence). CDR3 loop: CASKTAGQGYTEAFF. CDR3 bases: TGTGCCAGTAAGACAGCGGGACAGGGGTACACTGAAGCTTTCTTT. The entire variable domain, with the rest obtained from reference TRBV19 and TRBJ1-1, is as follows: DGGITQSPKYLFRKEGQNVTLSCEQNLNHDAMYWYRQDPGQGLRLIYYSQIVNDFQKGDIAEGYSVSREKKESFPLTVTSAQKNPTAFYLCASKTAGQGYTEAFFGQGTRLTVV.

J is TRBJ1-2 and V is TRBV11-2, with 9 nucleotides matching TRBD1. CDR3 length equals 14 residues. The trim removed 6 bases at V and 4 bases at J, leaving 6 bases unmatched. CDR1 and CDR2 from the germline V gene are SGHAT and FQNNGV. The CDR3 DNA sequence: TGTGCCAGCAGAAGACAGGGGGGGAGCTATGGCTACACCTTC. The encoded protein is CASRRQGGSYGYTF.

The J gene is TRBJ1-1, the V gene TRBV11-2; 7 positions agree with TRBD1. Germline-derived CDR1 and CDR2 are SGHAT and FQNNGV. This CDR3 spans 14 amino acids. With 6 bases clipped from V and 11 bases from J, the junction kept 15 bases outside the gene matches. As DNA, the CDR3 is TGTGCCAGCAGAAGCCCCAAACGGGACAGAGTGGCTTTCTTT. Its translation is CASRSPKRDRVAFF.

V usage is TRBV19 and J usage is TRBJ1-4; 8 bases match TRBD1. CDR1 and CDR2 (germline): LNHDA, SQIVND (reference sequence). This CDR3 is 15 amino acids long. V gave up 6 bases and J gave up 1 base; unmatched junction bases: 4. DNA of the CDR3: TGTGCCAGTAGCCCCGACAGGGGAACTAATGAAAAACTGTTTTTT. Protein: CASSPDRGTNEKLFF.

J is TRBJ2-7 and V is TRBV2; 9 bases are a match to TRBD1. The CDR3 consists of 16 residues. J gave up 4 bases and V 6 bases, and 13 bases lay outside the gene matches. Germline CDR1 reads SNHLY; CDR2 reads FYNNEI. The CDR3 sequence is CASRNTRDRDMYEQYF. Here the CDR3 DNA reads TGTGCCAGCAGAAATACCCGGGACAGGGATATGTACGAGCAGTACTTC.

The chain carries TRBV11-2 and TRBJ2-3; TRBD2 matches 7 bases. Germline-derived CDR1 and CDR2 are SGHAT and FQNNGV. The CDR3 has 16 residues. Trimming removed 4 bases from V and 1 base from J; junction bases left unmatched: 8. Here the CDR3 reads CASSSGTNLGTDTQYF. The CDR3 nucleotides read TGTGCCAGCAGCTCCGGGACTAACTTAGGCACAGATACGCAGTATTTT.

The rearrangement uses TRBV30 and TRBJ1-1, with TRBD1 as a possible D gene (5 bases). The V end was cut by 4 bases, the J end by 10 bases, with 25 bases between. Germline CDR1 is GTSNPN and CDR2 is SVGIG (reference sequence). This CDR3 has 15 amino acids. CDR3 sequence: CAWNPLGNSYQGAFF. The CDR3 region has the DNA TGTGCCTGGAACCCCTTGGGGAACTCATACCAGGGAGCTTTCTTT.

V and J are TRBV5-1 and TRBJ2-7; D not resolved. The V end lost 0 bases, the J end lost 4 bases, and 20 bases lay between the germline ends. CDR1 SGHRS and CDR2 YFSETQ come from the germline V gene. CDR3 size: 17 residues. CDR3 nucleotide sequence: TGCGCCAGCAGCTTGGGTGGGGTCTCTGCCGCGCCTTACGAGCAGTACTTC. It encodes CASSLGGVSAAPYEQYF.

This clone appeared a single time. This chain connects TRBV6-6 to TRBJ2-3, with 8 positions matching TRBD2. With 7 bases clipped from V and 0 bases from J, the junction kept 9 bases outside the gene matches. This CDR3 region has 16 residues. Germline V gene data show CDR1 as MNHNY and CDR2 as SVGAGI (reference sequence). The CDR3 DNA is TGTGCCAGCATCATAGCTCAGCGGGGGAGCACAGATACGCAGTATTTT. Translating gives CASIIAQRGSTDTQYF.

The CDR3 loop reads CASRGSGDGHNSPLHF. Written as DNA, the CDR3 is TGTGCCAGCAGGGGATCGGGGGACGGCCATAATTCACCCCTCCACTTT. The chain couples TRBV5-4 to TRBJ1-6; weak D call: TRBD1 (5 bases). CDR1 is SGHNT, CDR2 YYREEE, per germline (reference sequence). The germline V and J ends were trimmed by 5 bases and 5 bases, with 17 bases remaining between them. The CDR3 consists of 16 residues.

The CDR3 region is CASSGQGRETQYF. In nucleotides, the CDR3 is TGTGCCAGCAGTGGACAGGGGAGAGAGACCCAGTACTTC. This chain uses TRBV6-5 with TRBJ2-5; 9 nucleotides match TRBD1. V trimming: 5 bases; J trimming: 4 bases; junction bases outside the gene matches: 2. The CDR3 sequence is 13 residues long. Per the germline V gene, CDR1 is MNHEY and CDR2 is SVGAGI.

The chain joins TRBV9 to TRBJ2-7, with D hard to call. The CDR3 spans 13 residues. Looked up from germline, CDR1 is SGDLS and CDR2 is YYNGEE. Trimming pared 0 bases from V and 5 bases from J, leaving 9 bases between. The CDR3 is CASSVEAAHEQYF. In DNA, the CDR3 is TGTGCCAGCAGCGTAGAGGCAGCCCACGAGCAGTACTTC.

The genes are TRBV6-4 and TRBJ2-7; 7 bases match TRBD2. The junction had 6 bases not matched to a gene; V was cut back by 1 base and J by 3 bases. The CDR3 consists of 15 residues. Per germline, CDR1 MRHNA and CDR2 SNTAGT. CDR3 nucleotides: TGTGCCAGCAGTGACTTCGACCAGCGGGGCTACGAGCAGTACTTC. Translated: CASSDFDQRGYEQYF.

This clone was observed a handful of times. This rearrangement joins TRBV28 to TRBJ1-2; D ambiguous. V lost 5 bases, J lost 3 bases, and 7 bases lay in between. The CDR3 contains 12 residues. Germline CDR1 is MDHEN and CDR2 is SYDVKM. CDR3 loop: CASSLRDYGYTF. Here the CDR3 DNA reads TGTGCCAGCAGTCTCCGGGACTATGGCTACACCTTC.

This chain connects TRBV18 to TRBJ2-7, with TRBD2 as a possible D gene (5 bases). The V end lost 2 bases, the J end lost 0 bases, and 11 bases lay between the germline ends. From germline, CDR1 is KGHSH and CDR2 LQKENI. The CDR3 consists of 15 residues. In nucleotides, the CDR3 is TGTGCCAGCTCACCAAGTCTAGCCCTCTCCTACGAGCAGTACTTC. Its translation: CASSPSLALSYEQYF.

V is TRBV30 and J is TRBJ1-1; the D gene is possibly TRBD1 (5 bases). The ends were cut back, 3 bases at V and 2 bases at J, with 7 bases in the middle. The CDR3 consists of 12 residues. Per the germline V gene, CDR1 is GTSNPN and CDR2 is SVGIG (reference sequence). CDR3 nucleotide sequence: TGTGCCTGGAGGGGGCAAAACACTGAAGCTTTCTTT. Protein product: CAWRGQNTEAFF.

The gene calls are TRBV5-6 and TRBJ1-5; no definite D call. CDR3 length equals 14 residues. Germline values: CDR1 SGHDT, CDR2 YYEEEE. The ends were cut back, 2 bases at V and 1 base at J, with 7 bases in the middle. CDR3 sequence (DNA): TGTGCCAGCAGCTTTGGCACAAGCAATCAGCCCCAGCATTTT. Translating gives CASSFGTSNQPQHF.

The chain is built from TRBV5-4 and TRBJ1-2; 7 positions agree with TRBD1. CDR1 is SGHNT, CDR2 YYREEE, per germline (reference sequence). With 5 bases clipped from V and 6 bases from J, the junction kept 13 bases outside the gene matches. This CDR3 contains 15 residues. This chain's CDR3 is CASRHRPGTENGYTF. CDR3 DNA sequence: TGTGCCAGCAGGCACCGCCCCGGGACAGAGAATGGCTACACCTTC.

The chain couples TRBV7-6 to TRBJ2-7; D is unresolved. Germline values: CDR1 SGHVS, CDR2 FNYEAQ. The CDR3 consists of 12 residues. V was pared by 1 base and J by 4 bases, with 5 bases between. The DNA of the CDR3 is TGTGCCAGCAGCTTAGGGCAGTACGAGCAGTACTTC. This sequence encodes CASSLGQYEQYF.

The chain combines TRBV4-1 with TRBJ2-3; D tentatively reads TRBD1 or TRBD2 (5 bases each). Trimming took 1 base from V and 5 from J, leaving 13 bases between them. Looked up from germline, CDR1 is MGHRA and CDR2 is YSYEKL. This CDR3 is built from 15 residues. CDR3 sequence: CASSQVLRGRDTQYF. As DNA, the CDR3 is TGCGCCAGCAGCCAAGTGCTTCGGGGACGAGATACGCAGTATTTT.

The chain carries TRBV7-2 and TRBJ2-7; 8 bases fit TRBD2. J was trimmed by 3 bases and V by 0 bases; bases with no gene match: 4. The CDR3 loop spans 15 amino acids. From germline, CDR1 is SGHTA and CDR2 FQGNSA. CDR3 bases: TGTGCCAGCAGCTTAGCGTCCGGGACTAGCTACGAGCAGTACTTC. Its translation is CASSLASGTSYEQYF.

The rearrangement uses TRBV27 and TRBJ1-1; D not certain. The germline CDR1 and CDR2 sequences are MNHEY and SMNVEV (reference sequence). The V end lost 5 bases, the J end lost 6 bases, and 7 bases lay between the germline ends. The CDR3 totals 11 residues. For the CDR3, the DNA is TGTGCCAGCAGTGGTCGAGCTGAAGCTTTCTTT. This encodes CASSGRAEAFF.

The chain joins TRBV19 to TRBJ1-1; D is unresolved. The CDR3 sequence is 13 residues long. Germline lookup yields CDR1 LNHDA and CDR2 SQIVND (reference sequence). Between the trimmed V and J ends, which lost 0 bases and 3 bases, there was a span of 5 bases. CDR3 loop: CASSIDGYTEAFF. CDR3 DNA: TGTGCCAGTAGTATAGATGGTTACACTGAAGCTTTCTTT. Drawing the rest from reference TRBV19 and TRBJ1-1, the complete variable domain is DGGITQSPKYLFRKEGQNVTLSCEQNLNHDAMYWYRQDPGQGLRLIYYSQIVNDFQKGDIAEGYSVSREKKESFPLTVTSAQKNPTAFYLCASSIDGYTEAFFGQGTRLTVV.

This clone was seen a few times. The chain employs TRBV5-1 and TRBJ1-2; no clear D gene. The germline V and J ends were trimmed by 1 base and 5 bases, with 3 bases remaining between them. Germline V gene lookup returns CDR1 SGHRS and CDR2 YFSETQ. The CDR3 loop spans 11 amino acids. The DNA of the CDR3 is TGCGCCAGCAGCTTGCCATATGGCTACACCTTC. Its protein product is CASSLPYGYTF.

Written as DNA, the CDR3 is TGTGCCAGTACCTTGACAGGGGGCATTTTCACTGAAGCTTTCTTT. This codes for CASTLTGGIFTEAFF. This rearrangement joins TRBV19 to TRBJ1-1; TRBD1 aligns across 10 bases. This CDR3 region has 15 residues. The J segment lost 4 bases and the V segment lost 7 bases, leaving 9 bases of the junction unmatched. CDR1 is LNHDA, CDR2 SQIVND, per germline (reference sequence).

The CDR3 is CSVRQGIDEQYF. In nucleotides, the CDR3 is TGCAGCGTCCGACAGGGGATTGACGAGCAGTACTTC. The chain links TRBV29-1 to TRBJ2-7; 8 nucleotides align to TRBD1. After removal of 6 bases from V and 5 bases from J, the junction contained 6 bases not matched to a gene. This CDR3 is 12 amino acids long. Germline V gene data show CDR1 as SQVTM and CDR2 as ANQGSEA.

The genes are TRBV7-9 and TRBJ1-2; D gene ambiguous. Between the trimmed V and J ends, which lost 1 base and 4 bases, there was a span of 13 bases. Looked up from germline, CDR1 is SEHNR and CDR2 is FQNEAQ (reference sequence). The CDR3 runs to 15 residues. For the CDR3, the DNA is TGTGCCAGCAGCTTAGGTCAGGTCTTGTTCTATGGCTACACCTTC. This codes for CASSLGQVLFYGYTF.

The CDR3 sequence is CATSRSGQGYEQYF. The CDR3 region has the DNA TGTGCCACCAGCAGATCCGGACAGGGTTACGAGCAGTACTTC. This chain links TRBV15 with TRBJ2-7; 8 positions match TRBD1. CDR1 LNHNV and CDR2 YYDKDF come from the germline V gene (reference sequence). The CDR3 totals 14 residues. J was trimmed by 4 bases and V by 2 bases; bases with no gene match: 4.

The chain is built from TRBV4-1 and TRBJ2-1; 9 positions agree with TRBD1. Germline lookup yields CDR1 MGHRA and CDR2 YSYEKL. This CDR3 contains 18 residues. J was trimmed by 7 bases and V by 3 bases; bases with no gene match: 16. The CDR3 reads CASSHAALPGQGWNEQFF. The CDR3 DNA reads TGCGCCAGCAGCCACGCCGCCCTTCCGGGACAGGGTTGGAATGAGCAGTTCTTC.

The chain carries TRBV30 and TRBJ2-2, with a tentative D call TRBD1 (6 bases). Germline values: CDR1 GTSNPN, CDR2 SVGIG (reference sequence). This CDR3 spans 12 amino acids. With 3 bases removed from V and 4 bases from J, the gap between germline ends came to 6 bases. The CDR3 region is CAWSRGTGELFF. CDR3 nucleotides: TGTGCCTGGAGCAGGGGCACCGGGGAGCTGTTTTTT.

The genes are TRBV2 and TRBJ1-4, with a possible D match to TRBD1 (5 bases). This CDR3 is 14 amino acids long. Germline loops: CDR1 SNHLY, CDR2 FYNNEI. V was clipped by 7 bases and J by 8 bases, with 17 bases between them. The CDR3 sequence: CASIRDEGSEKLFF. In DNA form, the CDR3 reads TGTGCCAGCATCAGGGACGAGGGATCCGAAAAACTGTTTTTT.